This TCR beta chain appears in the sequencing data of a study of low-dose radiotherapy and immunotherapy resistance in tumors (dated 2022 in TCRdb). A note on the overall study: In Cohort 1, 0.5 Gy per fraction was delivered every 2 weeks, and a total PTV dose of 6.5 Gy was prescribed. Nivolumab and ipilimumab were both given intravenously, with nivolumab at a 240 mg flat dose every two weeks and ipilimumab at 1 mg/kg every six weeks. Cyclophosphamide 200 mg/m2 was given intravenously every two weeks, one day before each radiation and immunotherapy administration. An Illumina MiniSeq instrument was used to deep-sequence the TCRalpha and TCRbeta libraries. Eight patients were included in the translational analysis, namely three from the first dose cohort plus the first five from the second dose cohort. The trial did not randomize participants into treatment groups. Starting on cycle 1 day 1, patients took 300 mg of aspirin by mouth once a day for four cycles. Patients in Cohort 2 were given 1 Gy per fraction every two weeks, for a total of 13 Gy across 26 weeks. First-strand cDNA was synthesized with Superscript III and a set of TRAV- and TRBV-specific primers, covering both TCRalpha and TCRbeta chains.

Taken with the paper, the label for time point translates to: before trial treatment. The donors took part in RACIN, a single-arm, phase I, dose-escalation trial that combined nivolumab, ipilimumab, aspirin, low-dose cyclophosphamide and low-dose radiotherapy. Patients with advanced, TIL-negative solid tumors were considered eligible. This clonotype came up many times. The clone's antigen remains unknown. No per-base quality is available; no much larger clone lies one base away. The sequencer was an Illumina MiniSeq. TCRs were amplified with Phusion for around 18 PCR cycles using a constant-region primer together with the adapter attached to the V primers. The isolated mRNA was amplified using the MessageAmp II aRNA Amplification Kit, with in vitro transcription performed for roughly 15 hours at 37 degrees C. mRNA for TCR sequencing was isolated with the Dynabeads mRNA DIRECT Purification Kit. Indexed Illumina adapters were added in a second Phusion PCR of roughly 25 cycles, and the PCR products were purified with AMPure XP beads. The published analysis was carried out like this. Using custom Perl scripts, TCR sequences that encoded the same protein were pooled, out-of-frame sequences were dropped, and the abundance of each clonotype was calculated. Any TCR sequence backed by just one read was left out of the analysis. Among the metrics used to describe the repertoires were Shannon entropy, Gini index, clonality, richness, and the frequency of TCRs shared between repertoires. TCRdb reran the public reads through fastp at Q25 and MiXCR, keeping productive beta chains. Every CDR3 protein is listed once, alongside the most common genes and DNA of its rows. The V and J calls shown here were made by TCRdb, not taken from the authors' results. The sample contains tens of thousands of distinct CDR3 sequences, roughly 12% of them found a single time. About 6% of the sample belongs to the ten largest clones.

The clonotype comes from a female donor with ovarian cancer. Material: PBMCs, obtained before treatment.

The nucleotide sequence reads as follows: TGTGCCAGCAGCCCGGGACTAGCGGGAACCTACAATGAGCAGTTCTTC. Its product reads: CASSPGLAGTYNEQFF. The sequence links TRBV12-3 or TRBV12-4 to TRBJ2-1, with 13 bases aligning to TRBD2. The germline V and J ends show losses of 6 bases and 2 bases respectively, and no gene match explains 4 bases of the junction. The CDR3 sequence holds 16 residues, the cysteine and phenylalanine included. Of all the DNA, just the CDR3 is kept, 48 bases in frame from base 1.